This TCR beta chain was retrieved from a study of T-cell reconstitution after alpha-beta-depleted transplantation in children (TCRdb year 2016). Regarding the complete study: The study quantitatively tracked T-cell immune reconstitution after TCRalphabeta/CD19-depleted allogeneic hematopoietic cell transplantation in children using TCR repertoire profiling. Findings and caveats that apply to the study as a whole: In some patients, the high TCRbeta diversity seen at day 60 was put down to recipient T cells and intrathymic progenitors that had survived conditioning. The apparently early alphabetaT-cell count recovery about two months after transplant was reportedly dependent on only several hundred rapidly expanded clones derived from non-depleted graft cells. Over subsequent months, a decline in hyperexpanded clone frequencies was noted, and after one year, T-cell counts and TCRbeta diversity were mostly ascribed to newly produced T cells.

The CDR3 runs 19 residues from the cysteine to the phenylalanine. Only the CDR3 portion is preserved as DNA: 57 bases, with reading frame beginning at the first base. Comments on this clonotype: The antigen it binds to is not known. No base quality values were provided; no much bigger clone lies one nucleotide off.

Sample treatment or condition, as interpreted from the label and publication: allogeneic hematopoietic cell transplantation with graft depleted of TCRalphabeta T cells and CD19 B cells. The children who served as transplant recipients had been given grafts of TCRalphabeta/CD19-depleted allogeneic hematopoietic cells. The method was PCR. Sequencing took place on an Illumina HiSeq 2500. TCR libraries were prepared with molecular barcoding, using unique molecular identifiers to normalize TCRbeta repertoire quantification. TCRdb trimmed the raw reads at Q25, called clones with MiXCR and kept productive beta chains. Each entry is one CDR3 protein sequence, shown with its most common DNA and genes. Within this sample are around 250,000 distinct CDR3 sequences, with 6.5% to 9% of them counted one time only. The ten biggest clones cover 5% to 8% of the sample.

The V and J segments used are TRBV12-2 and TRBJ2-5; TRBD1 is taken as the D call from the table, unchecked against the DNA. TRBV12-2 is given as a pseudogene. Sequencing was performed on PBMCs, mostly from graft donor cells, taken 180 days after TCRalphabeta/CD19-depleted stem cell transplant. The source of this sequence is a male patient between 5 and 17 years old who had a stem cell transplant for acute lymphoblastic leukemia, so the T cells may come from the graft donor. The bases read TGTGCAAGTCGCTTAGTTGTTCCCCAAGACAGGGGGCTAAAAGAGACCCAGTACTTC. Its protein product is CASRLVVPQDRGLKETQYF.